What follows are 29 T cell receptor beta chains derived from one specimen sequenced in a study of T cells in Graves' hyperthyroidism and ophthalmopathy. The investigators amplified TCR beta CDR3 regions from RNA transcripts. A set of HTBI primers served as the primers for a first-round RT-PCR of the TCR CDR3. TCRdb fed the multiplex PCR reads into MiXCR, producing one record per CDR3 protein. The sample holds about 600,000 distinct CDR3 sequences; more than 15% are singletons and the top ten take 2.5% to 4%. Material: blood. These receptors were obtained from a woman aged 40 to 50 with Graves' ophthalmopathy.

J is TRBJ2-4 and V is TRBV28; 7 bases are a match to TRBD2. This CDR3 is 19 amino acids long. Germline values: CDR1 MDHEN, CDR2 SYDVKM. V dropped 5 bases and J dropped 0; count of bases not matched to a gene: 16. The CDR3 coding sequence is TGTGCCAGCAGTCGATCCGGGCTAGCGGAGACGCTAGCCAAAAACATTCAGTACTTC. As protein: CASSRSGLAETLAKNIQYF.

The rearrangement links TRBV20-1 to TRBJ1-2; a possible D gene is TRBD1 (5 bases). The V gene lost 6 bases and the J gene lost 3 bases, with 11 bases spanning the gap. The CDR3 contains 12 residues. Germline CDR1 DFQATT, CDR2 SNEGSKA (reference sequence). CDR3 protein: CSAGEGDYGYTF. CDR3 in DNA: TGCAGTGCGGGGGAGGGTGACTATGGCTACACCTTC.

Ten or more counts support this clonotype. The rearrangement links TRBV3-1 to TRBJ2-5, with 12 bases lining up with TRBD2. The CDR3 extends over 15 amino acids. V trimming: 4 bases; J trimming: 4 bases; junction bases outside the gene matches: 4. CDR1 and CDR2 (germline): LGHDT, YNNKEL (reference sequence). CDR3 sequence: CASSRASGRGETQYF. As DNA, the CDR3 is TGTGCCAGCAGCCGGGCTAGCGGGAGGGGAGAGACCCAGTACTTC.

In its sample, this clonotype was seen many times. The chain couples TRBV6-1 to TRBJ2-1, with 10 bases aligning to TRBD1. The length of the CDR3 is 15 residues. V shed 6 bases, J shed 6 bases, and the junction held 8 bases outside the gene matches. The germline V gene encodes CDR1 MNHNS and CDR2 SASEGT. CDR3 DNA: TGTGCCAGCAGGTCGGGACAGGGGATAGGCAATGAGCAGTTCTTC. As protein: CASRSGQGIGNEQFF.

This clonotype was detected ten times or more. The chain couples TRBV9 to TRBJ2-1, with D tentatively TRBD2 (6 bases). The ends were cut back, 0 bases at V and 10 bases at J, with 17 bases in the middle. Germline CDR1 reads SGDLS; CDR2 reads YYNGEE. This CDR3 has 15 residues. This chain's CDR3 is CASSVGGDPRFEQFF. The CDR3 DNA reads TGTGCCAGCAGCGTAGGGGGGGACCCTCGGTTCGAGCAGTTCTTC.

This clonotype came up many times. The gene calls are TRBV28 and TRBJ2-1, with 8 bases lining up with TRBD2. The CDR3 consists of 17 residues. J was trimmed by 8 bases and V by 6 bases; bases with no gene match: 18. The germline V gene has CDR1 MDHEN and CDR2 SYDVKM. The CDR3 protein is CASSRGGVLAAGDEQFF. The CDR3 DNA follows: TGTGCCAGCAGCCGGGGGGGGGTACTAGCGGCTGGGGATGAGCAGTTCTTC.

This clonotype was recorded many times. This chain connects TRBV6-6 to TRBJ1-1, with D perhaps TRBD1 (6 bases). V was clipped by 1 base and J by 1 base, with 10 bases between them. The CDR3 consists of 15 residues. CDR1 is MNHNY, CDR2 SVGAGI, per germline (reference sequence). The chain's CDR3 is CASSYYHRENTEAFF. In DNA form, the CDR3 reads TGTGCCAGCAGTTACTATCACAGGGAGAACACTGAAGCTTTCTTT.

This clonotype has at least ten counts. The chain joins TRBV20-1 to TRBJ1-2; TRBD1 might be the D (5 bases). Germline V gene sequence: CDR1 DFQATT, CDR2 SNEGSKA (reference sequence). Trimming pared 0 bases from V and 4 bases from J, leaving 6 bases between. The CDR3 sequence is 12 residues long. CDR3 bases: TGCAGTGCTAGAGACGGGACCTATGGCTACACCTTC. This encodes CSARDGTYGYTF.

The genes are TRBV10-3 and TRBJ2-3; the D is unclear. Germline V gene data show CDR1 as ENHRY and CDR2 as SYGVKD. This CDR3 has 12 residues. Trimming cost V 7 bases and J 1 base, with 6 bases left between them. As DNA, the CDR3 is TGTGCCATCACGCAGGGCACAGATACGCAGTATTTT. It specifies CAITQGTDTQYF.

This clonotype occurred many times. The rearrangement uses TRBV28 and TRBJ1-2; D gene uncertain. Germline-derived CDR1 and CDR2 are MDHEN and SYDVKM. This CDR3 comprises 15 residues. Trimming left V 5 bases short and J 8 bases short, with 21 bases between. The chain's CDR3 is CASSDRFRVEKGYTF. CDR3 sequence (DNA): TGTGCCAGCAGTGACCGGTTTAGGGTTGAGAAGGGCTACACCTTC.

This chain links TRBV5-1 with TRBJ1-2; D unresolved. This CDR3 comprises 14 residues. Trimming pared 1 base from V and 6 bases from J, leaving 13 bases between. Per the germline V gene, CDR1 is SGHRS and CDR2 is YFSETQ. The CDR3 region is CASSLKTPRDGYTF. For the CDR3, the DNA is TGCGCCAGCAGCTTGAAGACCCCGCGGGATGGCTACACCTTC.

This clonotype was recorded a few times. This chain links TRBV20-1 with TRBJ2-5; D is ambiguous. The CDR3 loop spans 11 amino acids. The germline V and J ends were trimmed by 3 bases and 12 bases, with 14 bases remaining between them. From germline, CDR1 is DFQATT and CDR2 SNEGSKA (reference sequence). Here the CDR3 DNA reads TGCAGTGCTAGGTATGGACGCGACGAGTACTTC. Residues: CSARYGRDEYF.

This chain joins TRBV7-6 and TRBJ2-2; the match to TRBD2 covers 8 bases. Germline V lookup: CDR1 SGHVS, CDR2 FNYEAQ. The CDR3 has 15 residues. V shed 5 bases, J shed 1 base, and the junction held 3 bases outside the gene matches. CDR3 DNA sequence: TGTGCCAGCAGCCCCCGGGGGGGGAACACCGGGGAGCTGTTTTTT. Translation: CASSPRGGNTGELFF.

Many counts were recorded for this clonotype. The chain employs TRBV20-1 and TRBJ2-3; TRBD2 agrees at 10 bases. V trimming: 4 bases; J trimming: 2 bases; junction bases outside the gene matches: 3. Germline V gene sequence: CDR1 DFQATT, CDR2 SNEGSKA (reference sequence). This CDR3 has 14 residues. The CDR3 DNA follows: TGCAGTGCTACAACTAGCGGGGACACAGATACGCAGTATTTT. Its translation: CSATTSGDTDTQYF.

This clonotype was observed many times. This sequence joins TRBV6-1 and TRBJ2-1, with a possible D match to TRBD2 (5 bases). Looked up from germline, CDR1 is MNHNS and CDR2 is SASEGT. V lost 7 bases to trimming and J lost 9 bases, with 10 bases between them. This CDR3 has 11 amino acids. CDR3 region: CASNLRGEQFF. The CDR3 coding sequence is TGTGCCAGCAACCTACGGGGTGAGCAGTTCTTC.

This clonotype occurred a few times. This chain links TRBV28 with TRBJ1-2; D remains ambiguous. With 5 bases removed from V and 8 bases from J, the gap between germline ends came to 12 bases. The CDR3 spans 12 residues. CDR1 and CDR2 (germline): MDHEN, SYDVKM. The CDR3 protein is CASSLPLGGYTF. The CDR3 bases are TGTGCCAGCAGTCTGCCTTTAGGAGGCTACACCTTC.

This clonotype was picked up many times. The chain has TRBV3-1 and TRBJ1-4; D not resolved. The CDR3 loop spans 14 amino acids. V dropped 4 bases and J dropped 8 bases, with 14 bases sitting between them. Germline V CDR1 and CDR2: LGHDT, YNNKEL (reference sequence). Here the CDR3 reads CASSPTPGVEKLFF. CDR3 DNA: TGTGCCAGCAGCCCAACACCCGGGGTCGAAAAACTGTTTTTT.

This clonotype was observed at least ten times. The gene calls are TRBV30 and TRBJ2-7, with D maybe TRBD1 (6 bases). The CDR3 spans 12 residues. Trimming shortened V by 2 bases and J by 5 bases, and 10 bases separated the two germline ends. Germline V gene lookup returns CDR1 GTSNPN and CDR2 SVGIG (reference sequence). In DNA form, the CDR3 reads TGTGCCTGGAGTCCACAGGGACACGAGCAGTACTTC. Translation gives CAWSPQGHEQYF.

The chain employs TRBV9 and TRBJ1-2; the D gene is possibly TRBD1 (5 bases). The V end was cut by 0 bases, the J end by 4 bases, with 7 bases between. The V gene's germline CDR1 is SGDLS and CDR2 YYNGEE. The CDR3 has 13 residues. The CDR3, as DNA: TGTGCCAGCAGCGTAGCTAGGGGCTATGGCTACACCTTC. Translated, it gives CASSVARGYGYTF.

This clonotype showed up many times. V is TRBV7-2 and J is TRBJ2-1, with 11 bases matching TRBD2. V gave up 0 bases and J gave up 7 bases; unmatched junction bases: 5. This CDR3 has 16 amino acids. Germline loops: CDR1 SGHTA, CDR2 FQGNSA. CDR3 coding DNA: TGTGCCAGCAGCTTAGCTGGACTAGCGGGTCGGAATGAGCAGTTCTTC. This gives the protein CASSLAGLAGRNEQFF.

CDR3 nucleotide sequence: TGCAGTGCTACTGATATACCCTCCAGGACCGATACGCAGTATTTT. As protein: CSATDIPSRTDTQYF. This chain links TRBV20-1 with TRBJ2-3; D remains unclear. This CDR3 has 15 amino acids. Trimming removed 4 bases from V and 6 bases from J, with 20 bases in between. CDR1 DFQATT and CDR2 SNEGSKA come from the germline V gene (reference sequence).

This clonotype has ten or more counts. The gene calls are TRBV2 and TRBJ2-7; 7 bases line up with TRBD1. Germline V gene lookup returns CDR1 SNHLY and CDR2 FYNNEI. This CDR3 spans 15 amino acids. The V and J ends lost 6 bases and 2 bases, in that order; junction bases with no gene match: 10. For the CDR3, the DNA is TGTGCCAGCAGAGCGACTTACGGGACAGCCTACGAGCAGTACTTC. It encodes CASRATYGTAYEQYF.

This clonotype was detected only a few times. The chain recombines TRBV2 with TRBJ1-5; D remains unclear. V was clipped by 9 bases and J by 5 bases, with 17 bases between them. CDR3 length: 14 amino acids. Germline CDR1 reads SNHLY; CDR2 reads FYNNEI. The CDR3 region has the DNA TGTGCCAGTTCCTATTCAGGCACCTATCAGCCCCAGCATTTT. As protein: CASSYSGTYQPQHF.

This clonotype occurred many times. V is TRBV7-2 and J is TRBJ2-7; D may be TRBD2 (6 bases). The CDR3 consists of 16 residues. Germline values: CDR1 SGHTA, CDR2 FQGNSA. The V and J ends lost 1 base and 2 bases respectively, with 15 bases between them. This chain's CDR3 is CASSLVVWEVAYEQYF. The CDR3 region has the DNA TGTGCCAGCAGCTTAGTAGTTTGGGAGGTTGCCTACGAGCAGTACTTC.

This clonotype was counted a few times. V gene TRBV19 combines with J gene TRBJ2-7; 9 bases map to TRBD2. CDR3 size: 19 residues. Germline V gene lookup returns CDR1 LNHDA and CDR2 SQIVND (reference sequence). V dropped 3 bases and J dropped 6; count of bases not matched to a gene: 21. DNA of the CDR3: TGTGCCAGTAGTATCGAGGCGGGAGGGCCTATCATCGATACTGGCGAGCAGTACTTC. It codes for CASSIEAGGPIIDTGEQYF.

This clonotype was picked up a small number of times. The chain combines TRBV20-1 with TRBJ2-3; no reliable D call. The CDR3 has 14 amino acids. Deletions cut 3 bases from V and 2 bases from J, with 12 bases between. The germline gives CDR1 DFQATT, CDR2 SNEGSKA (reference sequence). DNA of the CDR3: TGCAGTGCTAGGATGAGCGCCTCCACAGATACGCAGTATTTT. Protein sequence: CSARMSASTDTQYF.

In nucleotides, the CDR3 is TGTGCCAGCAAACTAGCGGACAATGAGCAGTTCTTC. This translates into CASKLADNEQFF. The chain employs TRBV12-3 or TRBV12-4 and TRBJ2-1; TRBD2 matches 8 bases. The CDR3 consists of 12 residues. The junction had 1 base not matched to a gene; V was cut back by 7 bases and J by 5 bases.

This clonotype was seen a handful of times. CDR3 in DNA: TGCGCCAGCAGCCAAGACCCCTGGACACTTCAGTCCGGCTACACCTTC. As protein: CASSQDPWTLQSGYTF. The chain recombines TRBV4-1 with TRBJ1-2; tentatively, D is TRBD1 (5 bases). The CDR3 loop spans 16 amino acids. The germline gives CDR1 MGHRA, CDR2 YSYEKL. Deletions cut 0 bases from V and 8 bases from J, with 19 bases between.

This clonotype was seen only a few times. The chain carries TRBV27 and TRBJ2-5; D is perhaps TRBD2 (5 bases). V dropped 0 bases and J dropped 2 bases, with 13 bases sitting between them. From germline, CDR1 is MNHEY and CDR2 SMNVEV (reference sequence). The CDR3 runs to 16 residues. The CDR3 DNA reads TGTGCCAGCAGTTTATCGGTTGCGGGTTTTCAAGAGACCCAGTACTTC. As protein: CASSLSVAGFQETQYF.